This TCR beta chain was identified during a study of shared clonotypes between healthy human individuals. Details on this clone: As yet, its antigen is unknown.

Sequenced by immunoSEQ multiplex PCR; TCRdb stores in-frame clones only, minus some. The sample gives about 2.1 million clones, about 93% of which show up once; around 1.8% is in the top ten. Study outcomes and limitations: Generally, naive subsets (rather than memory subsets) showed larger estimated richness. The sharing of roughly 5% of naive CD4 clonotypes was seen across several donors.

CD8 cells regarded as naive lacked CD45RO, were positively chosen for CCR7, and omitted terminally differentiated effector memory CD45RA+ cells. The specimen sequenced was naive CD8+ T cells from PBMCs. This clonotype was obtained from a man aged 18 to 35 in good health. Some clones in this sample may be carry-over from other donors' samples.

CDR3 DNA sequence: TGTGCCAGCAGCCCCCCTGGGCCAGCTGCGGTCTATGGCTACACCTTC. Protein: CASSPPGPAAVYGYTF. V is TRBV11-2 and J is TRBJ1-2; the D is unclear. The length of the CDR3 is 16 residues. Germline CDR1 reads SGHAT; CDR2 reads FQNNGV. The ends were cut back, 5 bases at V and 4 bases at J, with 20 bases in the middle.